The 11 T cell receptor beta chains below all came from one sample that was sequenced in a study of blood T cells in healthy people across ages. The second PCR ran about 6 to 12 cycles with a sample-barcoded 5' primer and J-beta primers. MiXCR, run by TCRdb on the 5' RACE reads, gives a single entry per CDR3 protein. The repertoire holds roughly 1.4 million distinct CDR3 sequences, with approximately 63% as singletons. The sequenced material came from blood. The source of these receptors is a man aged 18 to 35 in good health.

The rearrangement uses TRBV12-5 and TRBJ2-1; the D gene is possibly TRBD2 (6 bases). The CDR3 consists of 13 residues. Germline V gives CDR1 LGHNT, CDR2 FRNRAP. Trimming removed 8 bases at V and 6 bases at J, with 14 bases between. The CDR3 is CASTGTSLNEQFF. The CDR3 nucleotides read TGTGCTAGTACCGGGACTTCCCTCAATGAGCAGTTCTTC. Full variable domain (missing parts from reference TRBV12-5 and TRBJ2-1): DARVTQTPRHKVTEMGQEVTMRCQPILGHNTVFWYRQTMMQGLELLAYFRNRAPLDDSGMPKDRFSAEMPDATLATLKIQPSEPRDSAVYFCASTGTSLNEQFFGPGTRLTVL.

This clonotype was seen a few times. This chain uses TRBV12-3 or TRBV12-4 with TRBJ2-3; 11 bases are shared with TRBD2. The J segment lost 2 bases and the V segment lost 1 base, leaving 2 bases of the junction unmatched. This CDR3 contains 16 residues. The CDR3 protein is CASSLVAGGPTDTQYF. The CDR3 nucleotides read TGTGCCAGCAGTTTAGTAGCGGGGGGGCCCACAGATACGCAGTATTTT.

This chain uses TRBV28 with TRBJ1-5, with unresolved D. The CDR3 has 15 amino acids. Trimming took off 6 bases at V and 4 bases at J, with 16 bases between the two ends. CDR1 MDHEN and CDR2 SYDVKM come from the germline V gene. DNA of the CDR3: TGTGCCAGCAGCCCCGTCGAGGGTTGGAATCAGCCCCAGCATTTT. It codes for CASSPVEGWNQPQHF.

The CDR3 here is CASSPWDRGGETQFF. CDR3 sequence (DNA): TGTGCCAGCAGTCCATGGGACAGGGGAGGGGAGACCCAGTTCTTC. The V call is TRBV12-3 or TRBV12-4, the J call TRBJ2-1; 10 nucleotides agree with TRBD1. V was pared by 5 bases and J by 13 bases, with 14 bases of the junction left unmatched. This CDR3 is 15 amino acids long.

This clonotype was picked up a small number of times. The chain recombines TRBV10-3 with TRBJ2-7; D call uncertain. Germline V gene data show CDR1 as ENHRY and CDR2 as SYGVKD. The ends were cut back, 6 bases at V and 2 bases at J, with 14 bases in the middle. The CDR3 contains 14 residues. Written as DNA, the CDR3 is TGTGCCATCAGAATCGGTACAGCCCCCTACGAGCAGTACTTC. Translated: CAIRIGTAPYEQYF.

The V and J genes are TRBV6-4 and TRBJ2-1; the match to TRBD2 covers 11 bases. CDR1 and CDR2 (germline): MRHNA, SNTAGT. The trim removed 0 bases at V and 9 bases at J, leaving 4 bases unmatched. This CDR3 contains 15 residues. The CDR3 DNA reads as TGTGCCAGCAGTGACTCGCTAGCGGGGGGAGGTGAGCAGTTCTTC. Protein sequence: CASSDSLAGGGEQFF.

This chain's CDR3 is CASSSRTGNEQFF. For the CDR3, the DNA is TGTGCCAGCAGTTCACGGACAGGGAATGAGCAGTTCTTC. This rearrangement joins TRBV27 to TRBJ2-1; TRBD1 aligns across 8 bases. Trimming cost V 4 bases and J 7 bases; bases outside gene matches: 3. The CDR3 covers 13 residues. CDR1 and CDR2 (germline): MNHEY, SMNVEV (reference sequence).

The chain couples TRBV20-1 to TRBJ2-7, with 13 nucleotides matching TRBD2. In germline, CDR1 is DFQATT, CDR2 SNEGSKA (reference sequence). The CDR3 extends over 14 amino acids. Unmatched junction bases numbered 2, after V lost 5 bases and J lost 1 base. Here the CDR3 DNA reads TGCAGTGCTGAGACTAGCGGGAGGTCCTACGAGCAGTACTTC. Protein: CSAETSGRSYEQYF.

This clonotype was recorded a few times. The rearrangement links TRBV5-5 to TRBJ2-2; no reliable D call. Trimming stripped 2 bases from V and 4 bases from J, with 12 bases between. CDR1 and CDR2 (germline): SGHKS, YYEKEE (reference sequence). CDR3 length equals 15 residues. CDR3 coding DNA: TGTGCCAGCAGCTTTTATCGCAGACTCACCGGGGAGCTGTTTTTT. It translates to CASSFYRRLTGELFF.

The genes are TRBV5-6 and TRBJ1-2, with TRBD1 matching over 11 bases. This CDR3 has 17 residues. The junction had 8 bases not matched to a gene; V was cut back by 4 bases and J by 0 bases. Germline values: CDR1 SGHDT, CDR2 YYEEEE. DNA for the CDR3: TGTGCCAGCAGCCCGCCGGACAGGGGGCTAACTAACTATGGCTACACCTTC. This codes for CASSPPDRGLTNYGYTF.

The CDR3 coding sequence is TGTGCCTGGTGGGGGGAGAGGGTTGATGGCTACACCTTC. As protein: CAWWGERVDGYTF. The chain is built from TRBV30 and TRBJ1-2; tentative D call: TRBD1 (5 bases). CDR3 length equals 13 residues. Germline V CDR1 and CDR2: GTSNPN, SVGIG (reference sequence). V was cut by 5 bases and J by 6 bases, with 16 bases left in between.